This entry is about one TCR beta chain. Antigen: not known. PCR was performed using 60 Vbeta and 13 Jbeta primers. TCRdb keeps only in-frame clones here, not all; method: immunoSEQ multiplex PCR. The sample records 95,000 to 100,000 clones, roughly 70% being singletons. Between the trimmed V and J ends, which lost 5 bases and 10 bases, there was a span of 21 bases. This CDR3 is 16 amino acids long. The germline V gene encodes CDR1 SGHTA and CDR2 FQGTGA. This entry belongs to a study of cytomegalovirus exposure and HLA in healthy donors. The overall study: Earlier work reported around 110 million unique TCR beta sequences from about 180 million T cells.

The study's findings and limits: Some 17,000 TCR beta sequences were associated with HLA alleles at 0.05 false discovery rate in a later analysis. A later analysis linked a missense variant in DCLRE1C to the trimming of TCR beta V and J genes.

This TCR was sampled from a man in his fifties in good health and CMV-seronegative. The sequenced sample was PBMCs. The V and J genes are TRBV7-3 and TRBJ1-6; a possible D gene is TRBD1 (5 bases). The CDR3, as DNA: TGTGCCAGCAGCATCGGGGGGACCATCCTAGGATCACCCCTCCACTTT. This encodes CASSIGGTILGSPLHF.